The T cell receptor beta chain described here comes from a study of blood T cell repertoires in COVID-19. The wider study: In each case, the material was cDNA or gDNA derived from T cells, B-cell-depleted T cells, or PBMCs.

The CDR3 length is 15 residues. The germline gives CDR1 SGHTS, CDR2 YDEGEE. The V end was cut by 0 bases, the J end by 4 bases, with 13 bases between. Authors' processing steps: Amplification from reference gene primers served as the basis for estimated nucleated cell counts. Measured with immunoSEQ multiplex PCR; TCRdb has only the in-frame clones, and not every one. V and J calls and clone size come straight from that table; D and trimming were deduced from the DNA. The sample holds tens of thousands of clones; about 82% are singletons and the top ten take around 4.8%. The genes are TRBV5-8 and TRBJ2-5, with no clear D. The origin of this receptor is a man aged 50 or older with active COVID-19. Material: peripheral blood. CDR3 sequence reads: CASSLGSVPRETQYF. The CDR3 bases are TGTGCCAGCAGCTTGGGTTCGGTCCCTCGAGAGACCCAGTACTTC.